This T cell receptor (beta chain) was sequenced during a study of CD8+ T cells in alopecia areata. Study-level information: Tofacitinib ran 6 to 18 months, followed by 6 months off drug. Study-level results: Clonality exceeded that of normal scalp in lesional scalp, most notably in alopecia totalis/universalis.

V lost 3 bases and J 10 bases, leaving 7 bases between the germline ends. The germline V gene has CDR1 MGHDK and CDR2 SYGVNS. The length of the CDR3 is 11 residues. The sequencing template was cDNA reverse transcribed from extracted RNA. Here immunoSEQ multiplex PCR was the method, and the copy in TCRdb shows in-frame clones only, minus some. The sample comprises under 350,000 clones, 55% to 70% of which are singletons, and over 1.5% rests with the top ten. Points on this clone: Its target is unknown.

Treatment indicated: oral pan-JAK inhibitor, 5-10 mg twice daily. Sampling of alopecia areata patients yielded lesional scalp punch biopsies as well as peripheral blood. The sample was CD4+ T cells sorted from blood, taken at week 24, from a patient treated with tofacitinib. The TCR originated in a human donor with alopecia areata. This chain connects TRBV25-1 to TRBJ2-1, with D uncertain. This CDR3 reads CASSDTFEQFF. DNA for the CDR3: TGTGCCAGCAGTGATACCTTCGAGCAGTTCTTC.